There are a few counts of the clone carrying this T cell receptor (beta chain). Its antigen is unknown. TCRdb keeps only in-frame clones here, not all; method: immunoSEQ multiplex PCR. The sample yields 95,000 to 100,000 clones, around 90% seen once. The data derive from a study of siplizumab effects on memory and regulatory T cells. Study-wide points: Naive T cell populations appeared to exhibit greater diversity than memory cells and appeared to be major alloresponse contributors.

V lost 0 bases, J lost 3 bases, and 12 bases stayed unmatched. This CDR3 region has 19 residues. Germline CDR1 is MGHRA and CDR2 is YSYEKL. Sequences were obtained from non-Treg CD4+ T cells sorted from blood. The sequence was collected from a human donor in good health. The rearrangement links TRBV4-1 to TRBJ2-3; 10 nucleotides match TRBD2. The chain's CDR3 is CASSQEAPPGLAATDTQYF. The CDR3 DNA sequence: TGCGCCAGCAGCCAAGAGGCTCCCCCCGGACTAGCGGCTACAGATACGCAGTATTTT.